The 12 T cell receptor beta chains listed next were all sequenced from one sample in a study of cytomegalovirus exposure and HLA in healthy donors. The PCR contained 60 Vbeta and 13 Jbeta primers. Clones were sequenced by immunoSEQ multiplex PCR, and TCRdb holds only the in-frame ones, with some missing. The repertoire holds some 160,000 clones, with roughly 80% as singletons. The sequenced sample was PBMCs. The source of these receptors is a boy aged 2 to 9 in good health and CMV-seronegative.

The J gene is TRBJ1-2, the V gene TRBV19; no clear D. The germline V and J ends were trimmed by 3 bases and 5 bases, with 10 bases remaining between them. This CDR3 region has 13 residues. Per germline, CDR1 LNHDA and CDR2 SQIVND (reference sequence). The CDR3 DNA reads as TGTGCCAGTAGTATTGGCGGGGAGTATGGCTACACCTTC. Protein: CASSIGGEYGYTF.

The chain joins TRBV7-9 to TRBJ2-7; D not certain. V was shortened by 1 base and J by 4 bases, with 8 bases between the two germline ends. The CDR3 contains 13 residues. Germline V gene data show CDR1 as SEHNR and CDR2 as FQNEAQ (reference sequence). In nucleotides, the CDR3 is TGTGCCAGCAGCTTAGAACTGAGGTACGAGCAGTACTTC. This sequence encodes CASSLELRYEQYF.

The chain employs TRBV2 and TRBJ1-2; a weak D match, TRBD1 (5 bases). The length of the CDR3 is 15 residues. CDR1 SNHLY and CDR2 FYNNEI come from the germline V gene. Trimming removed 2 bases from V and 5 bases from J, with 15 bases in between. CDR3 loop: CASSETQASTYGYTF. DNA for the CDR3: TGTGCCAGCAGTGAAACACAGGCGTCGACTTATGGCTACACCTTC.

CDR3 bases: TGTGCCAGCAGCAAAGGGTCCCTTGGGCCACCCCTCCACTTT. Protein sequence: CASSKGSLGPPLHF. This chain joins TRBV21-1 and TRBJ1-6; TRBD1, the table's D call, lacks a check against the DNA. TRBV21-1 is tagged as a pseudogene. This CDR3 has 14 residues.

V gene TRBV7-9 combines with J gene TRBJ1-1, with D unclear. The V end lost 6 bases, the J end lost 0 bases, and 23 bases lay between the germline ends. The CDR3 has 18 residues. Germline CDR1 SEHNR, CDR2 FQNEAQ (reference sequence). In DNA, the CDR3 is TGTGCCAGCAGTCGCAGTGGAGCGGGAGACCCAGTGAACACTGAAGCTTTCTTT. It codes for CASSRSGAGDPVNTEAFF.

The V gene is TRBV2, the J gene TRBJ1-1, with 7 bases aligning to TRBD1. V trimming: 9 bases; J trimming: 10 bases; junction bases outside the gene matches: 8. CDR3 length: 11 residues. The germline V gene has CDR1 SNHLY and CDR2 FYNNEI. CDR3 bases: TGTGCCAGACAAGGGGGCTGGGGAGCTTTCTTT. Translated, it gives CARQGGWGAFF. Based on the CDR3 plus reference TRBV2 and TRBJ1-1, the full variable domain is EPEVTQTPSHQVTQMGQEVILRCVPISNHLYFYWYRQILGQKVEFLVSFYNNEISEKSEIFDDQFSVERPDGSNFTLKIRSTKLEDSAMYFCARQGGWGAFFGQGTRLTVV.

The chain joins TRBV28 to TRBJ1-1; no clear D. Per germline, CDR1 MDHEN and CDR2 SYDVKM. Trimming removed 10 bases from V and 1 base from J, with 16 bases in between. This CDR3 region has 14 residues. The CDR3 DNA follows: TGTGCCACCCTACTATTTCCCCCGAACACTGAAGCTTTCTTT. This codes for CATLLFPPNTEAFF. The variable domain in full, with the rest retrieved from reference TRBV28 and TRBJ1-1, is DVKVTQSSRYLVKRTGEKVFLECVQDMDHENMFWYRQDPGLGLRLIYFSYDVKMKEKGDIPEGYSVSREKKERFSLILESASTNQTSMYLCATLLFPPNTEAFFGQGTRLTVV.

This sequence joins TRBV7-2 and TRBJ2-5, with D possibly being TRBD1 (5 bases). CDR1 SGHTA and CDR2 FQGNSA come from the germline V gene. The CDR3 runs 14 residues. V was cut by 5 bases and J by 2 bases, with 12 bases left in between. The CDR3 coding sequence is TGTGCCAGCAGCCAGAGACAGCAGCAAGAGACCCAGTACTTC. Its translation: CASSQRQQQETQYF.

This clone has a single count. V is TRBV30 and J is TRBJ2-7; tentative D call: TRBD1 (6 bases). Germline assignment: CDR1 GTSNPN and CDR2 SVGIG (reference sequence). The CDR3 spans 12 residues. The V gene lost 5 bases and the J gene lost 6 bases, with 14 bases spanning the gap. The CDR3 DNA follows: TGTGCCTGGGATGAACAGGGTTCCGAGCAGTACTTC. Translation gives CAWDEQGSEQYF.

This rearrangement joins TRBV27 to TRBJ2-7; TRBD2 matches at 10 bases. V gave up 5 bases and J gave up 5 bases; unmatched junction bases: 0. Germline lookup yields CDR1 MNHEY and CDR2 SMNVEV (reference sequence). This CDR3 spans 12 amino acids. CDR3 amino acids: CASSLAGDEQYF. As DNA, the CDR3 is TGTGCCAGCAGTCTAGCGGGAGACGAGCAGTACTTC.

The CDR3: CASSPSGKYQETQYF. CDR3 nucleotide sequence: TGTGCCAGCTCACCTAGCGGCAAGTACCAAGAGACCCAGTACTTC. The chain recombines TRBV18 with TRBJ2-5, with D possibly being TRBD2 (6 bases). Germline CDR1 is KGHSH and CDR2 is LQKENI. This CDR3 is 15 amino acids long. Trimming cost V 3 bases and J 0 bases, with 11 bases left between them.

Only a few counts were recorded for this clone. The chain's CDR3 is CASSLYRNTEAFF. The CDR3 nucleotides read TGTGCCAGCAGCTTATACAGGAACACTGAAGCTTTCTTT. This chain links TRBV7-2 with TRBJ1-1; D gene unclear. Germline-derived CDR1 and CDR2 are SGHTA and FQGNSA. The CDR3 length is 13 residues. Trimming removed 2 bases at V and 1 base at J, with 5 bases between.